This note documents a single TCR beta chain sequence. Its recognized antigen is unknown. Base qualities are not recorded, but no much larger clone differs from it by a single base. This entry is derived from a study of cytomegalovirus exposure and HLA in healthy donors (dated by TCRdb to 2017 to 2019). Regarding the complete study: In an earlier analysis of around 540 of the donors, 250 to 300 Gb of sequence data and some 120 million unique TCR beta sequences from about 179 million T cells were reported. An early release that covered fewer than 800 HLA-typed donors contained about 290 gigabases of sequencing data and around 85 million unique TCR sequences. Of the approximately 370 genotyped donors, roughly 80% were placed in the genetic ancestry cluster associated with self-reported Caucasian donors. The study was designed to test whether signatures of past pathogen exposure could be identified by cataloging public T cell receptors. Using immunosequencing, the study profiled T cell repertoires from some 670 subjects and related those repertoires to cytomegalovirus serostatus. A separate validation cohort of 100 to 150 different subjects was used in addition to the 666-subject first cohort. To predict cytomegalovirus infection status, the study brought together high-throughput TCR immunosequencing, statistical association of individual TCRs with disease status, and machine learning. To study patterns of TCR occurrence, a later analysis re-analyzed previously published TCR beta repertoires from around 700 donors and added high-resolution HLA genotyping. Rather than drawing on any new phenotypic data, the later analysis identified candidate immune exposures from TCR beta sequences and the way those sequences occurred across donors. An earlier analysis of around 640 of the donors used high-throughput TCR beta sequencing to judge whether each TCR beta V gene segment behaved as functional or pseudogenic. Donor age, sex, ethnicity and CMV serostatus were compiled together with the repertoire data. Genome-wide SNP genotypes for about 65% of the roughly 670 donors were used in a later genetic analysis, which treated that subset as a discovery cohort. All discovery cohort repertoires had been generated on a single sequencing platform. HLA typing covered class I and class II loci at four-digit resolution. Typing coverage varied by locus: roughly 629-640 donors for A, B, C, DRB1 and DQB1; approximately 560 for DQA1; around 570 for DPA1; around 490 for DPB1. Five DR-DQ haplotypes were handled as single units for association and clustering, since linkage in the cohort was strong. Across around 400 genotyped donors of the cohort, an average of approximately 240,000 unique TCR beta nucleotide sequences per donor were sequenced, and roughly 18% of those sequences were non-productive.

Results and caveats for the whole study, not just this receptor: An association between a missense DCLRE1C variant and V-gene and J-gene trimming of TCR beta chains was found in a later genetic analysis and replicated in an independent cohort. Only TCR beta chains were sequenced in this cohort, and the absence of alpha or paired-chain data limited detectable features. In a later analysis, the rate of TCR association differed among HLA loci, with DRB1 alleles having the most associated TCRs and HLA-C alleles having the fewest. The authors suggested that the approach could potentially be generalized to other disease states and immunological phenotypes. In vitro tests confirmed that a few of the cytomegalovirus-associated TCR beta chains recognize cytomegalovirus antigens. A later analysis associated roughly 17,000 TCR beta sequences with specific HLA alleles at a false discovery rate of 0.05. HLA typing was unavailable for some donors at each locus, so association tests used only the typed subset. Because counts were too low, approximately 18 rarely observed V segments, including chromosome 9 orphons, were excluded from the earlier analysis of a few hundred of the donors. Because the 87-base-pair reads could not distinguish some IMGT-functional V segments, including TRBV6-2 and TRBV6-3, those segments were excluded. A further reported finding was that TCR beta sequences accurately predicted the HLA-A and HLA-B alleles for most subjects in the first cohort. Immune exposure information for the cohort was limited to CMV serostatus. Several of the top co-occurrence clusters appeared to be linked to parvovirus B19, influenza, CMV and Epstein-Barr virus, according to a later analysis. The presence/absence analyses assumed that sequencing depth was roughly uniform across donors, and that assumption may not be true. A later analysis found that HLA-associated TCR beta chains were more clonally expanded and had lower generation probabilities than equally common non-associated chains. In an earlier analysis of approximately 590 of the donors, most TCR beta V segments were observed in productive rearrangements about 87% or about 30% of the time, broadly matching IMGT annotations. According to a later genetic analysis, donors in an Asian-associated ancestry cluster had fewer N-insertions in productive TCRs than the roughly 660-donor mean. A cluster of highly shared sequence variants was judged likely to be a technical artifact of the sequencing pipeline. Cytomegalovirus status was reported to be diagnosed by the classifier with high specificity and sensitivity in both the original and validation cohorts. In a later analysis, most CMV-associated TCR beta chains were found to appear HLA-restricted, with HLA associations seemingly driven largely by CMV exposure. Across donors, most TCR sequences were observed very rarely, whereas some public TCRs were present in many individuals. When HLA alleles, especially DR and DQ, strongly co-occurred, TCR associations were difficult to assign to individual alleles. Correlated functional status among segregating V segments might be attributable to linkage disequilibrium, but an unknown experimental factor could not be ruled out. A total of fewer than 200 TCR beta chains were listed by the study as associated with cytomegalovirus.

The cohort consisted of more than 650 healthy bone marrow donors. All cohort members were sampled while nominally healthy, although unrecorded immune exposures were likely present. The donor was CMV seropositive and was included in the group of 289 seropositive cohort members. A peripheral blood sample was collected from each donor, and TCR beta sequencing was performed on peripheral blood mononuclear cells. The Qiagen DNeasy Blood Extraction Kit was used to extract genomic DNA from the blood cell samples. The receptor library was made with the immunoSEQ multiplex PCR assay. For the multiplex PCR, a mixture combining 60 forward primers for TCR Vbeta segments and 13 reverse primers for TCR Jbeta segments was used. The CDR3 region of rearranged TCR beta genes was amplified from genomic DNA with a multiplex PCR assay. The amplified TCR beta libraries were sequenced on the Illumina HiSeq System as 87-base-pair reads. In the paper's pipeline: A later analysis counted about 76 million unique TCR beta chains across the 666 repertoires, and roughly 9.9 million of these chains were shared by at least two donors. Raw reads were error-corrected and collapsed into unique sequences with a nearest-neighbor algorithm that merged closely related sequences to remove PCR and sequencing errors. V, D and J gene segments were assigned by aligning CDR3 sequences to IMGT reference sequences. For a sequence to be retained, a match of at least six nucleotides was required to both a V gene segment and a J gene segment. A rearrangement counted as productive if the CDR3 had no stop codons and remained in frame with V and J, and every other rearrangement counted as non-productive. Following IMGT convention, CDR3 was defined as the stretch from the second conserved V-encoded cysteine to the conserved J-encoded phenylalanine. The earlier analysis of about 620 of the donors excluded sequences that lacked an unambiguous match to a single V gene segment. In an earlier analysis of some 590 of the donors, V segments were called functional above 56.7% productive rearrangements and were called segregating when the between-donor standard deviation exceeded 5%. A statistical classification framework was built for diagnosing cytomegalovirus status from the catalog of TCR beta chain sequences. In a later analysis, TCR nucleotide sequences were compared against IMGT/GENE-DB human TR gene sequences so that V and J genes could be assigned. Using the TCRdist pipeline, a later analysis assigned CDR3 sequences along with most-parsimonious VDJ recombination scenarios. In a later analysis, every TCR beta chain was defined by the combination of its CDR3 amino acid sequence and its V-gene family, and reads without a unique V-gene family were dropped. As a way to deal with suspected cross-contamination and a sequencing artifact, a later analysis dropped over 550 nucleotide sequences that were highly shared and had low generation probability. In a later analysis, a clonal expansion index was calculated for each public chain from normalized within-repertoire ranks of inferred template counts. A later analysis computed generation probabilities with a VDJ recombination model fitted to out-of-frame rearrangements, and checked the results against IGoR. Hypergeometric tests were used in a later analysis to score TCR-TCR, TCR-HLA and TCR-CMV co-occurrence, with a repertoire-size bias correction applied to the TCR pairs. In a later analysis, false discovery rates were estimated by permuting HLA or CMV assignments 20 times. In a later analysis, co-occurring TCRs were grouped using DBSCAN, and TCRdist sequence similarity was added for clustering within HLA-allele-positive subsets. Co-occurrence clustering excluded repertoires with fewer than 30,000 or more than 120,000 public chains, plus five with anomalous nucleotide sharing. In its TCRdb copy, this immuneACCESS table keeps in-frame sequences only and misses some clones. Where compared with another copy, unresolved V genes explain less than half of these, and the others have no known cause. V, J and clone size derive from that table, while D and trimming were established from the DNA sequence. The sample yields 120,000 or so clones; 15% to 20% were counted once. Jointly, the top ten make up about 3% of the sample.

Taken from cysteine to phenylalanine, the CDR3 has 16 residues. Just CDR3 DNA is preserved here, 48 bases in frame from base 1. The V and J ends are trimmed by 4 bases and 2 bases, leaving 16 bases between them. CDR1 and CDR2, looked up from the germline V gene, are SGHVS and FQNEAQ. The sequenced sample consisted of PBMCs. The sequence joins TRBV7-8 to TRBJ2-3; the D gene lacks a confident call. The receptor was derived from a female donor in good health and CMV-seropositive. The CDR3 reads CASSSRPGFDTDTQYF. The DNA reads as follows: TGTGCCAGCAGCTCCCGTCCCGGGTTCGACACAGATACGCAGTATTTT.